Listed here is a single TCR beta chain. Its cognate antigen is unknown. CDR3 length: 16 amino acids. V dropped 4 bases and J dropped 8; count of bases not matched to a gene: 12. From germline, CDR1 is MNHNS and CDR2 SASEGT. This sample is drawn from a study of STAT5B mutations in CD4+ large granular lymphocyte leukemia. Sequencing was at survey level. The data were produced by immunoSEQ multiplex PCR, yet TCRdb's version contains in-frame clones alone and is incomplete. The table includes fewer than 40,000 clones, under 80% detected once. Study findings and constraints: Patient CD4-sorted repertoires looked more clonal than healthy CD4+ repertoires, even without putative leukemic clones. Top patient clones used TRBV06 genes more often: 8/27 versus 2/35 in controls.

The sequencing sample was made of CD4+ T cells from blood buffy coats. The clonotype comes from a human donor in good health. The rearrangement links TRBV6-1 to TRBJ1-5, with 9 positions matching TRBD1. CDR3 nucleotides: TGTGCCAGCAGTGCTCGGGGGACAGGGCTTGGGGAGCCCCAGCATTTT. Translated: CASSARGTGLGEPQHF.